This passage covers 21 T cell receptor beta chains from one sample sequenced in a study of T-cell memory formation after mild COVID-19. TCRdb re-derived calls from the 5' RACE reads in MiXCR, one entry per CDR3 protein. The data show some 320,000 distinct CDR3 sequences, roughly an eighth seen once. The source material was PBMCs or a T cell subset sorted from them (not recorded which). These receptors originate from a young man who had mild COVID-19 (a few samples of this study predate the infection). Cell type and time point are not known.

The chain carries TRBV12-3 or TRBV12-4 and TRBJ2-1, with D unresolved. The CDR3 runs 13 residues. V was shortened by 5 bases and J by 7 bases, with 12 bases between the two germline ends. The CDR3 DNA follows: TGTGCCAGCAGTCGGCCCCCGAGTAATGAGCAGTTCTTC. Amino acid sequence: CASSRPPSNEQFF.

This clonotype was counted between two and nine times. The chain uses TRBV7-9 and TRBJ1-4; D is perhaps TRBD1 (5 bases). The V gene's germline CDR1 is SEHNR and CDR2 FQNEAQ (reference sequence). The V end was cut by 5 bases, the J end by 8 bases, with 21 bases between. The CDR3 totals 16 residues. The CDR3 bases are TGTGCCAGCAGCCCCACCCGGGGACGGGAGGGGGAAAAACTGTTTTTT. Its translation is CASSPTRGREGEKLFF. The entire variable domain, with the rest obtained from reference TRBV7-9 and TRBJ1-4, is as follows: DTGVSQNPRHKITKRGQNVTFRCDPISEHNRLYWYRQTLGQGPEFLTYFQNEAQLEKSRLLSDRFSAERPKGSFSTLEIQRTEQGDSAMYLCASSPTRGREGEKLFFGSGTQLSVL.

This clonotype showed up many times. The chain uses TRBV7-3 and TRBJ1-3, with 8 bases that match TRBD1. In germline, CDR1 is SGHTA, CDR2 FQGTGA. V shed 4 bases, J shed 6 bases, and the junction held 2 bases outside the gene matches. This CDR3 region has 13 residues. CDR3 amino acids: CASSSDRENTIYF. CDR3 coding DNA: TGTGCCAGCAGCTCGGACAGGGAAAACACCATATATTTT.

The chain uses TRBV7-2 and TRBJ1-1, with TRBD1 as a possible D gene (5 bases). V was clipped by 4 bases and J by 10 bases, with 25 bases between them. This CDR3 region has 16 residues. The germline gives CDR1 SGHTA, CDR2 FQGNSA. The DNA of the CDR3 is TGTGCCAGCAGCTCCCGACGGCAGAGGGGCAGCGGTGGAGCTTTCTTT. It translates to CASSSRRQRGSGGAFF.

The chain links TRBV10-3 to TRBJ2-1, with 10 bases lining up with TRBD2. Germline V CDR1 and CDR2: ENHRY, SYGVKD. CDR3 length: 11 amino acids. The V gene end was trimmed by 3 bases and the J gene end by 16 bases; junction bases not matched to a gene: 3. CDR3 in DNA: TGTGCCATCAGTGATGGGACTAGCGTCTTCTTC. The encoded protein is CAISDGTSVFF.

The CDR3 is CASSFGGTRQGETQYF. The CDR3 coding sequence is TGTGCCAGCAGCTTCGGGGGGACGAGACAGGGGGAGACCCAGTACTTC. The chain has TRBV7-9 and TRBJ2-5; D is possibly TRBD1 (8 bases). V lost 3 bases and J 5 bases, leaving 19 bases between the germline ends. The germline CDR1 and CDR2 sequences are SEHNR and FQNEAQ (reference sequence). The CDR3 spans 16 residues.

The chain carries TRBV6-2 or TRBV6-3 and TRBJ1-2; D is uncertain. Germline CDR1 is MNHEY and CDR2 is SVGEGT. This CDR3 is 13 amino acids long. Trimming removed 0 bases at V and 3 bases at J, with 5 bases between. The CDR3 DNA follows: TGTGCCAGCAGTTACTCGAACTACTATGGCTACACCTTC. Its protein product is CASSYSNYYGYTF.

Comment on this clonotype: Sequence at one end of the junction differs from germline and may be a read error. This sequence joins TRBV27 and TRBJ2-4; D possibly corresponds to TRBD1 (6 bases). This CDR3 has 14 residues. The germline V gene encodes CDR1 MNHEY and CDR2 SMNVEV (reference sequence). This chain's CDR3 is CASSFLGSGGFRHF. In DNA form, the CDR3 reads TGTGCCAGCAGTTTCTTGGGCAGTGGGGGCTTTAGACACTTC.

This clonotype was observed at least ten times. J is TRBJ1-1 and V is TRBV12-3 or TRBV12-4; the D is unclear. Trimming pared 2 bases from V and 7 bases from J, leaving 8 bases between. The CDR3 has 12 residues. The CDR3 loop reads CASSLLTIEAFF. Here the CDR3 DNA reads TGTGCCAGCAGTTTATTGACTATTGAAGCTTTCTTT.

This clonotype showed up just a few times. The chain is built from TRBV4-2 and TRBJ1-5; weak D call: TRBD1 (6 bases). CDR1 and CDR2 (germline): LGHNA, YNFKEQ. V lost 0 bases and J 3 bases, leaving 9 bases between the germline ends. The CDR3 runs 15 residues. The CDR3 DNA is TGTGCCAGCAGCCAAGACAGGGGTGACAATCAGCCCCAGCATTTT. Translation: CASSQDRGDNQPQHF.

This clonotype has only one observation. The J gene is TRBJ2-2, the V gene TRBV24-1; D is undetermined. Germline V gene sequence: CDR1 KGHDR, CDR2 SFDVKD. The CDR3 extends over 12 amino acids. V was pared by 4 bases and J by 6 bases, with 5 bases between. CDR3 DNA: TGTGCCACCAGTGAGAGGTCCGGGGAGCTGTTTTTT. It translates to CATSERSGELFF.

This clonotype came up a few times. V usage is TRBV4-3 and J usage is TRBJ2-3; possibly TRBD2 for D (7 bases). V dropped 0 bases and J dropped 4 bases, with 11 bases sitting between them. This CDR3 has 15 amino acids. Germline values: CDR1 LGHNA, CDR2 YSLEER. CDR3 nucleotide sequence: TGCGCCAGCAGCCAAGAGGGGGGGCGCGCAGATACGCAGTATTTT. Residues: CASSQEGGRADTQYF.

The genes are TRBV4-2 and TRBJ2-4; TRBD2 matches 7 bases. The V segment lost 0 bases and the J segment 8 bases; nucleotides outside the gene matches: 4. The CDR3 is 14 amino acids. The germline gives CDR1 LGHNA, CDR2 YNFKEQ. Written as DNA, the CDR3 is TGTGCCAGCAGCCAAGATCCCGGGGGGTACATTCAGTACTTC. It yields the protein CASSQDPGGYIQYF.

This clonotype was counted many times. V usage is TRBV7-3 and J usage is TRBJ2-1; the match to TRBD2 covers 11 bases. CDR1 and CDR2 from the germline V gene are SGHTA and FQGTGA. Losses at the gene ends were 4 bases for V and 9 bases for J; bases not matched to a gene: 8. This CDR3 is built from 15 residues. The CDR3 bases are TGTGCCAGCAGCTCTTTAGCGGGGGGGCCCGCTGAGCAGTTCTTC. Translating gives CASSSLAGGPAEQFF.

DNA of the CDR3: TGTGCCTGGAGTGTAAAGAAAAGGGGGCCAGGTTATGGCTACACCTTC. Protein sequence: CAWSVKKRGPGYGYTF. V and J are TRBV30 and TRBJ1-2; TRBD1 aligns across 7 bases. Germline-derived CDR1 and CDR2 are GTSNPN and SVGIG (reference sequence). The CDR3 sequence is 16 residues long. Unmatched junction bases numbered 12, after V lost 0 bases and J lost 5 bases.

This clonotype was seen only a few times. The CDR3 region is CASSFNGDQETQYF. CDR3 DNA sequence: TGTGCCAGCAGCTTCAACGGGGACCAAGAGACCCAGTACTTC. The genes are TRBV7-3 and TRBJ2-5; D is possibly TRBD2 (5 bases). This CDR3 spans 14 amino acids. Trimming took 3 bases from V and 0 from J, leaving 8 bases between them. CDR1 is SGHTA and CDR2 is FQGTGA in the germline V gene.

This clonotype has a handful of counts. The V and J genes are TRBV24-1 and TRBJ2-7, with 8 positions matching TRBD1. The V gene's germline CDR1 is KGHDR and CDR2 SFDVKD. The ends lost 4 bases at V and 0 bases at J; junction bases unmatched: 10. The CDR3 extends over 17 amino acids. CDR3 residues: CATSERTGKDLSYEQYF. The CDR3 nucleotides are TGTGCCACCAGTGAAAGGACAGGGAAAGACCTCTCCTACGAGCAGTACTTC.

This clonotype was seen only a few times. In DNA form, the CDR3 reads TGTGCCAGCAGCCCCCGGGCAGGAAATTACGAGCAGTACTTC. This encodes CASSPRAGNYEQYF. This chain joins TRBV9 and TRBJ2-7; the D is unclear. CDR1 and CDR2 from the germline V gene are SGDLS and YYNGEE. V was shortened by 4 bases and J by 4 bases, with 15 bases between the two germline ends. The CDR3 is 14 residues long.

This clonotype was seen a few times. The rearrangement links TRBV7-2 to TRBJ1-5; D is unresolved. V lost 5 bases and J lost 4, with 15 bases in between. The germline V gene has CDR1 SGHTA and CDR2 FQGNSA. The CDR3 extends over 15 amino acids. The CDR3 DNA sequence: TGTGCCAGCAGCCCTGAGGGTAGGCGTAATCAGCCCCAGCATTTT. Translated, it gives CASSPEGRRNQPQHF.

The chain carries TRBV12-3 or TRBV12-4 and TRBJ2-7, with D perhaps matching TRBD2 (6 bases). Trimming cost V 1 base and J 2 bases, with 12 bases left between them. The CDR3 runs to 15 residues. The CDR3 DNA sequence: TGTGCCAGCAGTTTAGTGAGCGGGCGTACCTACGAGCAGTACTTC. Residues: CASSLVSGRTYEQYF.

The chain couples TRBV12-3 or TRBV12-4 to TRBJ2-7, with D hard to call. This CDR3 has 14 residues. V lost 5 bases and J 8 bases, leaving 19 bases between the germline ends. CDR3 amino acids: CASSKPPSAPQQYF. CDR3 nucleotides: TGTGCCAGCAGTAAACCCCCTTCGGCACCCCAGCAGTACTTC.